The table lists the clone carrying this TCR beta chain with many counts. The antigen remains undetermined. Germline V gene data show CDR1 as SEHNR and CDR2 as FQNEAQ (reference sequence). V lost 2 bases, J lost 9 bases, and 17 bases lay in between. The CDR3 has 15 amino acids. These data are taken from a study of T-cell reconstitution after alpha-beta-depleted transplantation in children. Regarding the study as a whole: Surviving thymic progenitors and recipient T cells were the source of high TCRbeta diversity at day 60 in some patients. Newly produced T cells mostly accounted for T-cell counts and diversity one year post-transplant.

Construction of the TCRbeta library involved unique molecular identifiers. TCRdb processed the PCR reads anew with MiXCR; each CDR3 protein has one entry. The sample lists approximately 99,000 distinct CDR3 sequences, 5.5% to 6.5% occurring once. Here the sequenced sample was PBMCs, mostly from graft donor cells, taken 360 days after TCRalphabeta/CD19-depleted stem cell transplant. The V gene is TRBV7-9, the J gene TRBJ2-1; TRBD2 is a possible D gene (6 bases). The clonotype was recovered from a male patient between 2 and 15 years old who had a stem cell transplant for acute lymphoblastic leukemia, so the T cells may come from the graft donor. CDR3 bases: TGTGCCAGCAGCTTAAGTCGGGGGAATAGAGGTGAGCAGTTCTTC. Translation: CASSLSRGNRGEQFF.